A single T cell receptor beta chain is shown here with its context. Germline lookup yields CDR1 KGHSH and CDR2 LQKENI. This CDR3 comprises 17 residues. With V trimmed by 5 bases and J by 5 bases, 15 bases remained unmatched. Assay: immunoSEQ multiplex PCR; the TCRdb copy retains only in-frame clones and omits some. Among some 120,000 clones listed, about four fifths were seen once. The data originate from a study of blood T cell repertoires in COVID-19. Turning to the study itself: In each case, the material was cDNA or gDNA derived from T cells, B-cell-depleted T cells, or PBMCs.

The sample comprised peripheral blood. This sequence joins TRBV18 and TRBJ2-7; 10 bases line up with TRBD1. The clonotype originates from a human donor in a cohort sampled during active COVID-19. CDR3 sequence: CASSTRRRDRGRDEQYF. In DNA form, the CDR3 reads TGTGCCAGCTCAACAAGACGCCGGGACAGGGGAAGGGACGAGCAGTACTTC.